This passage covers 28 T cell receptor beta chains from one sample sequenced in a study of OX40 agonist ivuxolimab in advanced cancers. Library method: the immunoSEQ multiplex PCR assay. The table comes from immuneACCESS by way of TCRdb, which keeps in-frame sequences with V and J called. Part of the clones is missing from these tables; in studies checked, under half for an unresolved V gene and the rest for unknown reasons. For this sample there are roughly 74,000 clones; around 93% appear just once. The ten top clones hold about 9.4% of the sample. Source: CD4+ or CD8+ T cells sorted from blood, taken in a trial of the OX40 agonist ivuxolimab. These TCRs come from an adult with an advanced solid tumor such as melanoma, head and neck, liver or kidney cancer.

With regard to this clone: An end of the junction does not agree with germline; a read error may underlie this. V and J are TRBV23-1 and TRBJ1-4; tentatively, D is TRBD1 (5 bases). TRBV23-1 is an ORF; its function is uncertain. The CDR3 spans 13 residues. The chain's CDR3 is CASSSNGTLVLFF. DNA of the CDR3: TGTGCCAGCAGTTCAAATGGGACCCTAGTACTGTTTTTT.

V is TRBV6-5 and J is TRBJ2-2; 7 bases map to TRBD1. The length of the CDR3 is 16 residues. V shed 0 bases, J shed 3 bases, and the junction held 4 bases outside the gene matches. From germline, CDR1 is MNHEY and CDR2 SVGAGI. DNA of the CDR3: TGTGCCAGCAGTTACTCAGGGGGCTGGGACACCGGGGAGCTGTTTTTT. Its translation: CASSYSGGWDTGELFF.

This sequence joins TRBV6-1 and TRBJ1-1, with 8 bases matching TRBD1. With V trimmed by 8 bases and J by 8 bases, 4 bases remained unmatched. CDR1 and CDR2 from the germline V gene are MNHNS and SASEGT. CDR3 size: 11 residues. Here the CDR3 DNA reads TGTGCCAGCCCCCGGGACAGGGAAGCTTTCTTT. Protein: CASPRDREAFF.

The rearrangement uses TRBV27 and TRBJ2-1; 14 nucleotides agree with TRBD2. CDR3 length: 14 residues. The V and J ends lost 8 bases and 7 bases, in that order; junction bases with no gene match: 4. Germline V gives CDR1 MNHEY, CDR2 SMNVEV (reference sequence). The CDR3 region is CASRLAGGLNEQFF. As DNA, the CDR3 is TGTGCCAGCCGACTAGCGGGGGGGCTTAATGAGCAGTTCTTC.

The chain recombines TRBV13 with TRBJ2-7, with 7 positions matching TRBD1. CDR1 is PRHDT, CDR2 FYEKMQ, per germline (reference sequence). Trimming cost V 5 bases and J 4 bases; bases outside gene matches: 8. The CDR3 extends over 14 amino acids. This CDR3 is CASSNRDSQYEQYF. CDR3 in DNA: TGTGCCAGCAGCAACCGGGACAGTCAATACGAGCAGTACTTC.

This rearrangement joins TRBV7-9 to TRBJ2-7; 9 bases are a match to TRBD1. The CDR3 has 16 residues. Germline values: CDR1 SEHNR, CDR2 FQNEAQ (reference sequence). J gave up 4 bases and V 5 bases, and 12 bases lay outside the gene matches. CDR3 sequence (DNA): TGTGCCAGCAGCCGTTCCCCGACAGGGGGATTTTACGAGCAGTACTTC. Translated: CASSRSPTGGFYEQYF.

The chain is built from TRBV11-2 and TRBJ1-1; D is unclear. The CDR3 has 17 residues. The germline V gene has CDR1 SGHAT and CDR2 FQNNGV. The germline V and J ends were trimmed by 6 bases and 0 bases, with 20 bases remaining between them. The CDR3 sequence: CASRVVLGRNMNTEAFF. The CDR3 coding sequence is TGTGCCAGCAGGGTTGTTTTGGGCAGGAACATGAACACTGAAGCTTTCTTT.

The chain links TRBV18 to TRBJ1-2, with a weak D call TRBD1 (5 bases). The CDR3 totals 15 residues. Germline CDR1 and CDR2: KGHSH and LQKENI. The V end lost 3 bases, the J end lost 3 bases, and 14 bases lay between the germline ends. The CDR3 spells CASSPGQGWHYGYTF. CDR3 bases: TGTGCCAGCTCACCGGGGCAGGGATGGCACTATGGCTACACCTTC.

J is TRBJ1-3 and V is TRBV27; 8 positions match TRBD1. This CDR3 has 16 residues. The germline gives CDR1 MNHEY, CDR2 SMNVEV (reference sequence). V was pared by 6 bases and J by 3 bases, with 10 bases of the junction left unmatched. The CDR3 nucleotides are TGTGCCAGCAGCCGTGGGACAGGATGGCTTGGAAACACCATATATTTT. It translates to CASSRGTGWLGNTIYF.

The table lists this clone with a count of one. J is TRBJ1-5 and V is TRBV7-8, with 7 bases aligning to TRBD1. Germline V gene sequence: CDR1 SGHVS, CDR2 FQNEAQ. The CDR3 sequence is 16 residues long. Trimming removed 1 base from V and 0 bases from J; junction bases left unmatched: 3. CDR3 amino acids: CASSLGDRNSNQPQHF. The CDR3 coding sequence is TGTGCCAGCAGCTTAGGGGACAGAAATAGCAATCAGCCCCAGCATTTT.

The J gene is TRBJ2-5, the V gene TRBV7-9; 9 bases line up with TRBD1. The CDR3 spans 13 residues. Germline lookup yields CDR1 SEHNR and CDR2 FQNEAQ (reference sequence). The trim removed 8 bases at V and 5 bases at J, leaving 6 bases unmatched. The CDR3 loop reads CASSLQGAETQYF. The DNA of the CDR3 is TGTGCCAGCTCCCTACAGGGGGCGGAGACCCAGTACTTC.

Here the CDR3 DNA reads TGTGCCTGGGCATGGACTTCTGCCACAGATACGCAGTATTTT. This gives the protein CAWAWTSATDTQYF. This chain uses TRBV30 with TRBJ2-3, with TRBD2 as a possible D gene (5 bases). Trimming left V 5 bases short and J 2 bases short, with 14 bases between. The CDR3 has 14 amino acids. From germline, CDR1 is GTSNPN and CDR2 SVGIG (reference sequence).

V and J are TRBV11-2 and TRBJ1-5, with 12 bases aligning to TRBD1. Germline trimming cut 1 base from V and 5 bases from J; bases unmatched to any gene: 6. Germline values: CDR1 SGHAT, CDR2 FQNNGV. CDR3 length equals 17 residues. In nucleotides, the CDR3 is TGTGCCAGCAGCTTAGTAGGGACAGGGGGCGGCGATCAGCCCCAGCATTTT. This translates into CASSLVGTGGGDQPQHF.

The gene calls are TRBV7-3 and TRBJ2-7; D is possibly TRBD1 (5 bases). With 8 bases removed from V and 1 base from J, the gap between germline ends came to 12 bases. The germline V gene encodes CDR1 SGHTA and CDR2 FQGTGA. The CDR3 length is 13 residues. The CDR3 DNA follows: TGTGCCAGCTCACCGTCAGGGTCCTACGAGCAGTACTTC. Its translation is CASSPSGSYEQYF.

The J gene is TRBJ2-2, the V gene TRBV6-6, with 11 bases fitting TRBD2. The germline V gene encodes CDR1 MNHNY and CDR2 SVGAGI (reference sequence). Unmatched junction bases numbered 3, after V lost 3 bases and J lost 3 bases. The CDR3 length is 16 residues. CDR3 protein: CASSYTSGGDTGELFF. The CDR3 DNA is TGTGCCAGCAGTTATACTAGCGGGGGTGACACCGGGGAGCTGTTTTTT.

The sample holds a few counts of this clone. This chain links TRBV6-4 with TRBJ2-3, with TRBD2 identical over 8 bases. CDR1 and CDR2 from the germline V gene are MRHNA and SNTAGT. V lost 5 bases, J lost 1 base, and 11 bases stayed unmatched. The CDR3 is made up of 17 amino acids. The DNA of the CDR3 is TGTGCCAGCAGTCCCGTAAGCAGCGGGGGAGGCACAGATACGCAGTATTTT. This codes for CASSPVSSGGGTDTQYF.

This chain joins TRBV6-4 and TRBJ2-7; D might be TRBD1 or TRBD2, each matching 5 bases. The CDR3 is 14 amino acids. Trimming left V 3 bases short and J 0 bases short, with 9 bases between. Germline V lookup: CDR1 MRHNA, CDR2 SNTAGT. The CDR3, as DNA: TGTGCCAGCAGTGAGGGACCGTACTCCTACGAGCAGTACTTC. It is translated as CASSEGPYSYEQYF.

The chain uses TRBV6-5 and TRBJ1-1; a weak D match, TRBD1 (5 bases). The V end lost 5 bases, the J end lost 1 base, and 11 bases lay between the germline ends. This CDR3 spans 14 amino acids. In germline, CDR1 is MNHEY, CDR2 SVGAGI. The chain's CDR3 is CASSPGTTNTEAFF. CDR3 bases: TGTGCCAGCAGTCCCGGGACCACGAACACTGAAGCTTTCTTT.

This chain joins TRBV15 and TRBJ1-6; maybe TRBD1 (6 bases). The V gene lost 5 bases and the J gene lost 7 bases, with 15 bases spanning the gap. Germline CDR1 LNHNV, CDR2 YYDKDF (reference sequence). The CDR3 extends over 15 amino acids. The CDR3 DNA reads TGTGCCACCAGCGGTTTGGGGGGGGCAAATTCACCCCTCCACTTT. Its protein product is CATSGLGGANSPLHF. Complete variable domain (other parts from reference TRBV15 and TRBJ1-6): DAMVIQNPRYQVTQFGKPVTLSCSQTLNHNVMYWYQQKSSQAPKLLFHYYDKDFNNEADTPDNFQSRRPNTSFCFLDIRSPGLGDTAMYLCATSGLGGANSPLHFGNGTRLTVT.

The V call is TRBV10-2, the J call TRBJ2-7; D ambiguous. Germline CDR1 WSHSY, CDR2 SAAADI. The CDR3 is 12 amino acids. V was pared by 3 bases and J by 5 bases, with 8 bases between. This chain's CDR3 is CASSEAGDEQYF. CDR3 nucleotide sequence: TGCGCCAGCAGTGAAGCTGGCGACGAGCAGTACTTC.

V is TRBV5-8 and J is TRBJ2-7, with D perhaps TRBD1 or TRBD2 (5 bases each). This CDR3 region has 15 residues. Trimming took 2 bases from V and 5 from J, leaving 17 bases between them. CDR1 and CDR2 from the germline V gene are SGHTS and YDEGEE. The CDR3 bases are TGTGCCAGCAGCTTCTACGGGGCCCTAGAAGACGAGCAGTACTTC. This codes for CASSFYGALEDEQYF.

V gene TRBV6-6 combines with J gene TRBJ1-6; no firm D call. Trimming left V 8 bases short and J 10 bases short, with 9 bases between. The CDR3 runs 11 residues. Germline CDR1 is MNHNY and CDR2 is SVGAGI (reference sequence). The CDR3 region has the DNA TGTGCCAGCGCGCGACCGTCACCCCTCCACTTT. Protein product: CASARPSPLHF.

This rearrangement joins TRBV29-1 to TRBJ1-1; D call uncertain. This CDR3 region has 14 residues. Germline V gene sequence: CDR1 SQVTM, CDR2 ANQGSEA. The V gene lost 1 base and the J gene lost 5 bases, with 14 bases spanning the gap. This chain's CDR3 is CSVEAGRILTEAFF. The CDR3 DNA reads TGCAGCGTTGAAGCCGGCAGGATCTTAACTGAAGCTTTCTTT.

The chain couples TRBV19 to TRBJ2-3; TRBD1 agrees at 9 bases. CDR1 LNHDA and CDR2 SQIVND come from the germline V gene (reference sequence). The CDR3 runs 16 residues. V was clipped by 2 bases and J by 3 bases; unmatched bases: 6. The CDR3 bases are TGTGCCAGTAGTATACCCGAGACAGGGGGGACAGATACGCAGTATTTT. This translates into CASSIPETGGTDTQYF.

The rearrangement links TRBV20-1 to TRBJ1-2; D might be TRBD1 (6 bases). V was pared by 6 bases and J by 6 bases, with 11 bases between. Germline CDR1 DFQATT, CDR2 SNEGSKA (reference sequence). The length of the CDR3 is 11 residues. This CDR3 reads CSAQAGDGYTF. In nucleotides, the CDR3 is TGCAGTGCCCAAGCAGGGGATGGCTACACCTTC.

The chain is built from TRBV4-3 and TRBJ2-7; 12 bases are a match to TRBD2. The germline V gene has CDR1 LGHNA and CDR2 YSLEER. CDR3 length: 17 residues. The ends lost 0 bases at V and 2 bases at J; junction bases unmatched: 5. As DNA, the CDR3 is TGCGCCAGCAGCCAAGAGGAGCTAGCGGGGGGGCCCTACGAGCAGTACTTC. Translated, it gives CASSQEELAGGPYEQYF.

This clone was counted a single time. The chain joins TRBV27 to TRBJ2-1; 10 nucleotides agree with TRBD2. The CDR3 contains 15 residues. V trimming: 2 bases; J trimming: 4 bases; junction bases outside the gene matches: 2. Germline V lookup: CDR1 MNHEY, CDR2 SMNVEV (reference sequence). CDR3 nucleotides: TGTGCCAGCAGTTTAGCAGCGGGGGGGTACAATGAGCAGTTCTTC. Encoded protein: CASSLAAGGYNEQFF.

The chain combines TRBV27 with TRBJ2-5; 7 nucleotides align to TRBD1. Germline CDR1 is MNHEY and CDR2 is SMNVEV (reference sequence). J gave up 4 bases and V 6 bases, and 11 bases lay outside the gene matches. The CDR3 runs to 15 residues. The CDR3 here is CASSLLPGQLETQYF. CDR3 nucleotides: TGTGCCAGCAGCCTCCTCCCGGGACAGCTAGAGACCCAGTACTTC.